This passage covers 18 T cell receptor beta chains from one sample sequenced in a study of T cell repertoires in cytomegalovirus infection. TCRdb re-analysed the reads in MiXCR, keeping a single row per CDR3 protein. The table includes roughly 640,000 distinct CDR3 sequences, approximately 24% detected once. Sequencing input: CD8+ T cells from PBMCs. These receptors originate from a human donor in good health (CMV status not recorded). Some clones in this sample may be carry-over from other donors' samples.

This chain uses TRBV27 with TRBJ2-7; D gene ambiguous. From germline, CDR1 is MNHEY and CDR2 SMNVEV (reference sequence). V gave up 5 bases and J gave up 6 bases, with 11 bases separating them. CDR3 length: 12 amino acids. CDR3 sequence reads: CASSPIPSEQYF. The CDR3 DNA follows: TGTGCCAGCAGTCCGATCCCCTCCGAGCAGTACTTC.

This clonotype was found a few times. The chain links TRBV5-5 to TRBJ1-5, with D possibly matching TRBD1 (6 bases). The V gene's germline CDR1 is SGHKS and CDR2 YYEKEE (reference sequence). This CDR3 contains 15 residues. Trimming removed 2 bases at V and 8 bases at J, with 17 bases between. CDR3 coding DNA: TGTGCCAGCAGCTTAGACGGACAGCCAAGGGAGCCCCAGCATTTT. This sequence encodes CASSLDGQPREPQHF. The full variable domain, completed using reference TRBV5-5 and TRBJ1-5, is DAGVTQSPTHLIKTRGQQVTLRCSPISGHKSVSWYQQVLGQGPQFIFQYYEKEERGRGNFPDRFSARQFPNYSSELNVNALLLGDSALYLCASSLDGQPREPQHFGDGTRLSIL.

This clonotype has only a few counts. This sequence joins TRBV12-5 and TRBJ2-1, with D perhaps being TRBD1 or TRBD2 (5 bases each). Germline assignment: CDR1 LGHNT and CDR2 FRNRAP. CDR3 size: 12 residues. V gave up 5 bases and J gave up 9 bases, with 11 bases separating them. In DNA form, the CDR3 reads TGTGCTAGTGGTGGGGACCTCCGTGAGCAGTTCTTC. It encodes CASGGDLREQFF.

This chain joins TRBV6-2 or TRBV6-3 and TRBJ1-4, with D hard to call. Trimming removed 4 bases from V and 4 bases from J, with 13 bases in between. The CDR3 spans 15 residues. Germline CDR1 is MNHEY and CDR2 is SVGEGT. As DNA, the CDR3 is TGTGCCAGCAGTTCCGGTCGGGAGGATAATGAAAAACTGTTTTTT. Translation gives CASSSGREDNEKLFF.

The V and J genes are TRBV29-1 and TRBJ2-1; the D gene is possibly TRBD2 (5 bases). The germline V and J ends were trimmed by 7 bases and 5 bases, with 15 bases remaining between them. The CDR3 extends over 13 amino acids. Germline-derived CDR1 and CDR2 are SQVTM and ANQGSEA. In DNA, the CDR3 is TGCAGCGCCGCCCCCGGAGCGGACAATGAGCAGTTCTTC. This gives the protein CSAAPGADNEQFF.

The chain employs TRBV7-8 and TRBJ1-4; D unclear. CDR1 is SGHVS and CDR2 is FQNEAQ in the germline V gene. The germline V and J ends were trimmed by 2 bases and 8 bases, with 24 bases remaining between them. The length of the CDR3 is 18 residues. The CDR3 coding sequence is TGTGCCAGCAGCTTATTTTACGGAGACGGCCATCTAGTCGAAAAACTGTTTTTT. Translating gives CASSLFYGDGHLVEKLFF.

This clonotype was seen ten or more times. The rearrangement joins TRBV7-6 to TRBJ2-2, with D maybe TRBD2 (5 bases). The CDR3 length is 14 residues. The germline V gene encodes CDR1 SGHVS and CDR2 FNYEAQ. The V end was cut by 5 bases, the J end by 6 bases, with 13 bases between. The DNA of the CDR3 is TGTGCCAGCAGCCCGTCGGGGTTACCCGGGGAGCTGTTTTTT. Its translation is CASSPSGLPGELFF.

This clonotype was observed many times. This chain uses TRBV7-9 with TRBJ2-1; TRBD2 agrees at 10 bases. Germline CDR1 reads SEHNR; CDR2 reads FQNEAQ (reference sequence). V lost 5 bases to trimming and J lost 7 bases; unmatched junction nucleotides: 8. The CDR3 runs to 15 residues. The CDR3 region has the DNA TGTGCCAGCAGCGCCATCAGCGGGGGGGTAAATGAGCAGTTCTTC. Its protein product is CASSAISGGVNEQFF.

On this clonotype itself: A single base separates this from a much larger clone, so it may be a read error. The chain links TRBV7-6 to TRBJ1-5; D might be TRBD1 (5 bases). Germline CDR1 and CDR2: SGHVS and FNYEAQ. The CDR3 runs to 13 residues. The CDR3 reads CANSLAKTAPWHF. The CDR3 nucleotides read TGTGCCAACAGCTTAGCCAAGACAGCCCCTTGGCATTTT.

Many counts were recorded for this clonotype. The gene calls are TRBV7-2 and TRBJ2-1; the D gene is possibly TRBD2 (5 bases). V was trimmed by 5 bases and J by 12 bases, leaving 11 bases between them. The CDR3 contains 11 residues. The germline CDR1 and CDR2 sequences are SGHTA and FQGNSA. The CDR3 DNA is TGTGCCAGCAGCCTCACCCGGGGGCAGTTCTTC. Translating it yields CASSLTRGQFF.

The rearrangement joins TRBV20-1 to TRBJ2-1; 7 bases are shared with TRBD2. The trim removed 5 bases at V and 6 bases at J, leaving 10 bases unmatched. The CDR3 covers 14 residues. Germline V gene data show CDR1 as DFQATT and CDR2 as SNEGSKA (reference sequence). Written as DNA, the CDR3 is TGCAGTGCTCTCGACCGGGACTACCGCAATGAGCAGTTCTTC. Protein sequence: CSALDRDYRNEQFF.

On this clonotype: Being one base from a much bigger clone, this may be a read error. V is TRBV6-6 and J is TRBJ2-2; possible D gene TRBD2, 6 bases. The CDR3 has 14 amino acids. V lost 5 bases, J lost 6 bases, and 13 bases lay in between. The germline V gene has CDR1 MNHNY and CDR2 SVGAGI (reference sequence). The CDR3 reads CASSAGPAPGELFF. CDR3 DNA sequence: TGTGCCAGCAGTGCGGGACCAGCCCCCGGGGAGCTGTTTTTT.

CDR3 region: CASSRDRAEKNTEAFF. CDR3 nucleotide sequence: TGTGCCAGCAGTCGGGACAGGGCAGAGAAGAACACTGAAGCTTTCTTT. This rearrangement joins TRBV6-8 to TRBJ1-1, with 9 bases identical to TRBD1. V shed 5 bases and J 1 base; nucleotides not matched to a gene: 8. The CDR3 runs 16 residues. CDR1 is MNHGY and CDR2 is SAAAGT in the germline V gene.

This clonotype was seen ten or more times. In DNA, the CDR3 is TGTGCCAGCAGCTTCGGAGCTGCAACTAATGAAAAACTGTTTTTT. This sequence encodes CASSFGAATNEKLFF. The V gene is TRBV7-6, the J gene TRBJ1-4, with D hard to call. Germline V gene data show CDR1 as SGHVS and CDR2 as FNYEAQ. V dropped 3 bases and J dropped 0 bases, with 8 bases sitting between them. The CDR3 sequence is 15 residues long.

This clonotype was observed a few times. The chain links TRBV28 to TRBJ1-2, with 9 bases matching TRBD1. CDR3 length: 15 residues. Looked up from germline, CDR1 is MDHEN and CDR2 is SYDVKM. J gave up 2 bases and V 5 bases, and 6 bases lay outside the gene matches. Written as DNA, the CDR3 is TGTGCCAGCAGTCGAAACAGGGGGCAGAACTATGGCTACACCTTC. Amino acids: CASSRNRGQNYGYTF.

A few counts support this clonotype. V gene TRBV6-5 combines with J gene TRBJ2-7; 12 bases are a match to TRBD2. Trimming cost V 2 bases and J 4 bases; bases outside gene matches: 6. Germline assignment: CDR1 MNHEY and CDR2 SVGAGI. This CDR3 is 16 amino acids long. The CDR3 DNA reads TGTGCCAGCAGTTACCCGGGACTAGCGGGTAATTACGAGCAGTACTTC. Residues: CASSYPGLAGNYEQYF.

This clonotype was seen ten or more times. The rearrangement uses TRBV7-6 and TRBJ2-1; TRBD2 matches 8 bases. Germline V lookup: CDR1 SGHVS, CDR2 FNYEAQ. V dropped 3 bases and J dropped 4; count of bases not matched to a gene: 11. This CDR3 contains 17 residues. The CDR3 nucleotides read TGTGCCAGCAGCTTCCCGGGGGTAGCGGGGAATTACAATGAGCAGTTCTTC. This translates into CASSFPGVAGNYNEQFF.

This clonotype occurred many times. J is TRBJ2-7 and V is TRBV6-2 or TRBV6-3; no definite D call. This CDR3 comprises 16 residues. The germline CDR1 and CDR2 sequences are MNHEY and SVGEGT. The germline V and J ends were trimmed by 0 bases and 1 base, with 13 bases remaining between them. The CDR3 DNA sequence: TGTGCCAGCAGTTACTCGAAACAGTTCGCGTCCTACGAGCAGTACGTC. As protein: CASSYSKQFASYEQYV.